The text below deals with one T cell receptor beta chain. Its antigen is unknown. J was trimmed by 6 bases and V by 3 bases; bases with no gene match: 3. This CDR3 contains 14 residues. CDR1 is SEHNR, CDR2 FQNEAQ, per germline (reference sequence). Some clones are missing from TCRdb's copy, which holds only in-frame ones; the method was immunoSEQ multiplex PCR. Among some 120,000 clones listed, under 95% were seen once. These data come from a study of T cell responses to AZD1222 COVID-19 vaccine. Study-level background: Second doses at about 4 or about 12 weeks were pooled.

Study conclusions and caveats: With two AZD1222 doses given, Spike-specific TCR breadth and depth both rose.

Sequencing was performed on peripheral blood, taken on day 0 of AZD1222 vaccination. The V and J genes are TRBV7-9 and TRBJ1-4; 8 bases fit TRBD1. The receptor's source is an adult in good health. Here the CDR3 DNA reads TGTGCCAGCAGCTTGACGACAGGGGATGAAAAACTGTTTTTT. Translation: CASSLTTGDEKLFF.